These 14 T cell receptor beta chains came from one sample sequenced in a study of shared clonotypes between healthy human individuals. Sequenced by immunoSEQ multiplex PCR; TCRdb stores in-frame clones only, minus some. Of about 520,000 clones listed, roughly 95% were seen once; the top ten hold about 0.059%. Input material: naive CD4+ T cells sorted from blood. The sample's subset: CD45RA+ positively selected. These receptors all come from a woman in her 30s in good health.

The V and J genes are TRBV5-1 and TRBJ2-2, with 10 positions matching TRBD2. From germline, CDR1 is SGHRS and CDR2 YFSETQ. CDR3 length: 23 residues. The V segment lost 0 bases and the J segment 0 bases; nucleotides outside the gene matches: 20. CDR3 in amino acids: CASSLAGTSPSGRSYANTGELFF. CDR3 DNA sequence: TGCGCCAGCAGCTTGGCCGGAACCTCGCCTAGCGGGAGAAGTTACGCGAACACCGGGGAGCTGTTTTTT.

V is TRBV2 and J is TRBJ2-7; TRBD1 might be the D (6 bases). The V gene lost 5 bases and the J gene lost 1 base, with 15 bases spanning the gap. This CDR3 region has 15 residues. Germline values: CDR1 SNHLY, CDR2 FYNNEI. CDR3 protein: CASSLARDRSYEQYF. The CDR3 region has the DNA TGTGCCAGCAGTTTGGCTAGAGACAGGTCCTACGAGCAGTACTTC.

The V call is TRBV25-1, the J call TRBJ2-3, with D maybe TRBD1 (5 bases). V was clipped by 6 bases and J by 0 bases, with 10 bases between them. This CDR3 comprises 14 residues. Germline CDR1 and CDR2: MGHDK and SYGVNS. The CDR3 nucleotides are TGTGCCAGCAGGGGATACAGGAGCACAGATACGCAGTATTTT. Translating gives CASRGYRSTDTQYF.

The J gene is TRBJ2-1, the V gene TRBV18, with D possibly TRBD2 on 5 matching bases. CDR3 length equals 16 residues. V dropped 8 bases and J dropped 0 bases, with 17 bases sitting between them. In germline, CDR1 is KGHSH, CDR2 LQKENI. CDR3 in amino acids: CASTHLRAGSYNEQFF. DNA for the CDR3: TGTGCCAGCACTCATCTTCGCGCGGGCTCCTACAATGAGCAGTTCTTC.

The chain is built from TRBV28 and TRBJ2-7; D gene unclear. This CDR3 contains 12 residues. Germline CDR1 MDHEN, CDR2 SYDVKM. The V and J ends lost 7 bases and 2 bases respectively, with 9 bases between them. The CDR3 nucleotides are TGTGCCAGCACTGGGATTACCTACGAGCAGTACTTC. It specifies CASTGITYEQYF.

The chain links TRBV19 to TRBJ2-1, with D tentatively TRBD2 (7 bases). Germline V gene data show CDR1 as LNHDA and CDR2 as SQIVND (reference sequence). Trimming pared 2 bases from V and 6 bases from J, leaving 14 bases between. This CDR3 spans 15 amino acids. CDR3 in amino acids: CASSIWSGGFNEQFF. CDR3 nucleotide sequence: TGTGCCAGTAGTATATGGTCGGGGGGCTTCAATGAGCAGTTCTTC.

V is TRBV5-1 and J is TRBJ2-1; a possible D gene is TRBD2 (6 bases). Germline V gene lookup returns CDR1 SGHRS and CDR2 YFSETQ. The ends were cut back, 0 bases at V and 5 bases at J, with 12 bases in the middle. The CDR3 has 15 residues. CDR3 DNA: TGCGCCAGCAGCTTGGCTCTAGCGCGTCACAATGAGCAGTTCTTC. It specifies CASSLALARHNEQFF.

The chain combines TRBV4-2 with TRBJ1-1, with a weak D call TRBD1 (5 bases). Trimming took off 2 bases at V and 6 bases at J, with 16 bases between the two ends. The CDR3 has 15 residues. Germline values: CDR1 LGHNA, CDR2 YNFKEQ. Here the CDR3 DNA reads TGTGCCAGCAGCCAACCCGGCGGGGGGTCGGCTGAAGCTTTCTTT. It is translated as CASSQPGGGSAEAFF.

As for this clone: This sample also contains other DNA sequences that code for the same CDR3. The chain has TRBV19 and TRBJ1-1; no definite D call. Germline CDR1 and CDR2: LNHDA and SQIVND (reference sequence). This CDR3 has 13 residues. Trimming removed 3 bases at V and 0 bases at J, with 5 bases between. The DNA of the CDR3 is TGTGCCAGTAGTATGACGGTGAACACTGAAGCTTTCTTT. It is translated as CASSMTVNTEAFF.

This clone was recorded only once. The gene calls are TRBV19 and TRBJ2-1; D gene uncertain. The CDR3 sequence is 14 residues long. Trimming removed 3 bases from V and 1 base from J, with 7 bases in between. CDR1 LNHDA and CDR2 SQIVND come from the germline V gene (reference sequence). CDR3 region: CASSIQQSYNEQFF. For the CDR3, the DNA is TGTGCCAGTAGTATCCAACAGTCCTACAATGAGCAGTTCTTC.

The rearrangement links TRBV6-6 to TRBJ2-7, with no clear D. This CDR3 contains 13 residues. Looked up from germline, CDR1 is MNHNY and CDR2 is SVGAGI (reference sequence). V was pared by 6 bases and J by 3 bases, with 12 bases between. In nucleotides, the CDR3 is TGTGCCAGCAGAGACGCACTACACTACGAGCAGTACTTC. The encoded protein is CASRDALHYEQYF.

The chain links TRBV4-1 to TRBJ2-2; D remains unclear. V lost 1 base to trimming and J lost 0 bases, with 9 bases between them. The CDR3 contains 16 residues. In germline, CDR1 is MGHRA, CDR2 YSYEKL. The CDR3 loop is CASSQVSFSNTGELFF. The CDR3 nucleotides read TGCGCCAGCAGCCAAGTGTCCTTCTCGAACACCGGGGAGCTGTTTTTT.

This clone came up once. The chain has TRBV6-1 and TRBJ2-3; D gene ambiguous. Germline V gene data show CDR1 as MNHNS and CDR2 as SASEGT. This CDR3 contains 13 residues. Trimming took off 2 bases at V and 7 bases at J, with 10 bases between the two ends. The CDR3 is CASSESGANTQYF. The CDR3 coding sequence is TGTGCCAGCAGTGAATCGGGTGCTAATACGCAGTATTTT.

This chain uses TRBV28 with TRBJ1-4; D is perhaps TRBD1 (6 bases). CDR1 and CDR2 from the germline V gene are MDHEN and SYDVKM. Trimming removed 6 bases at V and 8 bases at J, with 19 bases between. The CDR3 spans 15 residues. This CDR3 reads CASSPRGRGYEKLFF. For the CDR3, the DNA is TGTGCCAGCAGCCCCCGGGGCAGGGGATACGAAAAACTGTTTTTT.